The present T cell receptor beta chain was sequenced within a study of CD8 T cells in Susac syndrome. Study details: Among the sequenced Susac syndrome patients, roughly 6 had active disease while 8 or 9 were in remission. Blood was drawn from Susac syndrome patients while they were therapy-naive, on corticosteroids, or on intravenous immunoglobulin alone. General observations from the study: Among people with Susac, CD8+ clonal expansion was greatest in TEMRA cells and active patients.

CD8+ and CD4+ T cells taken from blood had their TCR beta sequenced. On this clonotype itself: Its matching antigen is unknown.

V was cut by 4 bases and J by 3 bases, with 7 bases left in between. The germline V gene has CDR1 LGHNA and CDR2 YSLEER. CDR3 length equals 13 residues. With random hexamers, 0.5 to 1 ug RNA was reverse transcribed. Each CDR3 protein gets one entry after TCRdb re-called the immunoSEQ multiplex PCR reads with MiXCR. Among 100,000 to 150,000 distinct CDR3 sequences listed, around 94% were seen once. Source material: CD8+ T cells from PBMCs. The rearrangement links TRBV4-3 to TRBJ2-1; D uncertain. The sequence derives from a human donor with Susac syndrome. The CDR3 DNA reads as TGCGCCAGCAGCCCTGACCTCTACAATGAGCAGTTCTTC. Protein: CASSPDLYNEQFF.